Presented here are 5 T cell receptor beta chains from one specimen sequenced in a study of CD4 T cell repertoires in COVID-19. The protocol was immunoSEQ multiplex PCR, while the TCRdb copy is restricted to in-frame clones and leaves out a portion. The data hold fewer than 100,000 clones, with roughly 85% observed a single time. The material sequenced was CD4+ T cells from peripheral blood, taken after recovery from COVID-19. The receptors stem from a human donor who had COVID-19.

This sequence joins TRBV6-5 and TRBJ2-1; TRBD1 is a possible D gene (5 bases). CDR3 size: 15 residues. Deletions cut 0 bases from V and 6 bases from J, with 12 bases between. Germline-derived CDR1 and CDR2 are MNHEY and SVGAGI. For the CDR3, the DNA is TGTGCCAGCAGTTACTCAAGTCGGCAGGGCAATGAGCAGTTCTTC. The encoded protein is CASSYSSRQGNEQFF.

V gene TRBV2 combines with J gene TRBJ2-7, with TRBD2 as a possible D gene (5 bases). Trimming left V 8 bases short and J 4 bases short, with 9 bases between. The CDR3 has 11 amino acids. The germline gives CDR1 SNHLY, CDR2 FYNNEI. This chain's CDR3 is CASLRGYEQYF. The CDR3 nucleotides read TGTGCCAGCCTCAGAGGGTACGAGCAGTACTTC.

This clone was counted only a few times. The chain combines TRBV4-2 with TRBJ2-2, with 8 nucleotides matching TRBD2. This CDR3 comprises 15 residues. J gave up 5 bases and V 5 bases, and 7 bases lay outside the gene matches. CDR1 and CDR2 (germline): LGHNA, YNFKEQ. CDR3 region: CASSDQRERTGELFF. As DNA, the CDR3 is TGTGCCAGCAGCGATCAGCGGGAGAGGACCGGGGAGCTGTTTTTT.

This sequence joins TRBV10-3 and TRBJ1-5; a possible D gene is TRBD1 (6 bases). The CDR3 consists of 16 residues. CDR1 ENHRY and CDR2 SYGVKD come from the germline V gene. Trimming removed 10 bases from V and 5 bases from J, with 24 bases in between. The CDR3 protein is CATQTGIGGGDQPQHF. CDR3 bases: TGTGCCACGCAGACAGGAATTGGGGGTGGGGATCAGCCCCAGCATTTT.

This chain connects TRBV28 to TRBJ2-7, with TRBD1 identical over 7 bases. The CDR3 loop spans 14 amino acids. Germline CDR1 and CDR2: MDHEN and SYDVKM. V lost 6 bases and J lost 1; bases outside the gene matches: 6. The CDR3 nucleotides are TGTGCCAGCAGAGACAGGGCTTCTTCCTACGAGCAGTACTTC. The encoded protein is CASRDRASSYEQYF.